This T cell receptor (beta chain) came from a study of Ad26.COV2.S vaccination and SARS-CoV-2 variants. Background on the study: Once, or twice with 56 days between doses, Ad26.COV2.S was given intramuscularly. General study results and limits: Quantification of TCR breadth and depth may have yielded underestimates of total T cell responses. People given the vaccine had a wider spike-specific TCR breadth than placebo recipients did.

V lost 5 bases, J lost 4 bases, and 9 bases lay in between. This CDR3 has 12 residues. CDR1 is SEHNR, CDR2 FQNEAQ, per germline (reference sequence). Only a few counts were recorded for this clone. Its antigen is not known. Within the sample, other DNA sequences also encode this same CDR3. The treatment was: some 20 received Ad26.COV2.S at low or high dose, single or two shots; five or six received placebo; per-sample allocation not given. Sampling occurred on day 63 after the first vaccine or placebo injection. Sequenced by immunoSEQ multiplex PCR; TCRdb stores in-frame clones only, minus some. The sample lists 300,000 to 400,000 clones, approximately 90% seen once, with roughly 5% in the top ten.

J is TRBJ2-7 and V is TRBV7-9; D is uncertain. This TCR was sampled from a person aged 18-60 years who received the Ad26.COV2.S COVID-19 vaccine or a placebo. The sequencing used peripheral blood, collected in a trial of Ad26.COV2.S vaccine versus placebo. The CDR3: CASSPGGYEQYF. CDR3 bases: TGTGCCAGCAGCCCAGGCGGTTACGAGCAGTACTTC.